The 9 T cell receptor beta chains listed next were all sequenced from one sample in a study of blood T cells in healthy people across ages. PCR was performed a second time for roughly 7 to 11 cycles using a sample-barcoded 5' primer and a J-beta primer mix. One entry per CDR3 protein results from TCRdb running MiXCR on the 5' RACE reads. Of hundreds of thousands of distinct CDR3 sequences in the sample, around 42% are singletons; the top ten hold 15% to 25%. The sample was blood. The receptor source for this set is a man aged 55 to 70 in good health.

V usage is TRBV7-3 and J usage is TRBJ2-5; 7 bases match TRBD2. The CDR3 is made up of 14 amino acids. V trimming: 1 base; J trimming: 3 bases; junction bases outside the gene matches: 2. Germline V CDR1 and CDR2: SGHTA, FQGTGA. In DNA form, the CDR3 reads TGTGCCAGCAGCTTAAACGGACTAGAAGAGACCCAGTACTTC. Protein product: CASSLNGLEETQYF.

The chain carries TRBV2 and TRBJ2-5, with 13 bases lining up with TRBD2. Germline lookup yields CDR1 SNHLY and CDR2 FYNNEI. The CDR3 sequence is 15 residues long. Trimming at V came to 6 bases and at J to 4 bases, leaving 5 bases not matched to a gene. This CDR3 reads CASSALAGGRETQYF. CDR3 DNA: TGTGCCAGCAGCGCACTAGCGGGGGGGCGAGAGACCCAGTACTTC.

This clonotype has more than one count but fewer than ten. This chain connects TRBV6-6 to TRBJ1-3; 8 nucleotides line up with TRBD1. Germline V gene lookup returns CDR1 MNHNY and CDR2 SVGAGI (reference sequence). CDR3 length: 15 residues. V dropped 5 bases and J dropped 3; count of bases not matched to a gene: 6. The CDR3 sequence: CASSDRDRLGNTIYF. CDR3 DNA: TGTGCCAGCAGTGACCGGGACAGGCTTGGAAACACCATATATTTT.

The sample holds a few counts of this clonotype. This chain links TRBV6-6 with TRBJ2-2; perhaps TRBD2 as D (5 bases). Trimming took 6 bases from V and 3 from J, leaving 11 bases between them. Germline V gives CDR1 MNHNY, CDR2 SVGAGI (reference sequence). The CDR3 loop spans 14 amino acids. Written as DNA, the CDR3 is TGTGCCAGCAGAAGACCGGAGGACACCGGGGAGCTGTTTTTT. This gives the protein CASRRPEDTGELFF.

This clonotype was counted a few times. The chain links TRBV24-1 to TRBJ2-5; D perhaps matches TRBD1 (6 bases). Germline lookup yields CDR1 KGHDR and CDR2 SFDVKD. V gave up 4 bases and J gave up 1 base, with 9 bases separating them. The CDR3 contains 14 residues. The CDR3 reads CATSETGRQETQYF. For the CDR3, the DNA is TGTGCCACCAGTGAGACAGGCCGCCAAGAGACCCAGTACTTC.

The chain employs TRBV20-1 and TRBJ2-7; no reliable D call. Germline V gene data show CDR1 as DFQATT and CDR2 as SNEGSKA (reference sequence). The germline V and J ends were trimmed by 5 bases and 1 base, with 12 bases remaining between them. This CDR3 has 13 amino acids. The chain's CDR3 is CSAPLSYSYEQYF. CDR3 sequence (DNA): TGCAGTGCTCCCTTGTCGTATTCCTACGAGCAGTACTTC.

This clonotype appeared a few times. The chain joins TRBV7-2 to TRBJ2-1; 7 positions agree with TRBD2. Trimming removed 5 bases from V and 10 bases from J; junction bases left unmatched: 26. The germline V gene has CDR1 SGHTA and CDR2 FQGNSA. The CDR3 runs to 19 residues. The DNA for the CDR3 is TGTGCCAGCAGCACCCGAGCGGGAAGATCAACGGGGGATCACACGGAGCAGTTCTTC. As protein: CASSTRAGRSTGDHTEQFF.

The chain couples TRBV12-3 or TRBV12-4 to TRBJ1-4; D not certain. The CDR3 consists of 14 residues. Between the trimmed V and J ends, which lost 5 bases and 10 bases, there was a span of 17 bases. CDR3 DNA: TGTGCCAGCAGTGGTACAACTGGGGTGCGAAAACTGTTTTTT. This sequence encodes CASSGTTGVRKLFF.

At least ten counts were recorded for this clonotype. The chain employs TRBV11-2 and TRBJ2-6; D gene ambiguous. The germline V and J ends were trimmed by 8 bases and 0 bases, with 11 bases remaining between them. Germline V gene data show CDR1 as SGHAT and CDR2 as FQNNGV. This CDR3 has 15 residues. In DNA form, the CDR3 reads TGTGCCAGCGGTATGGTCGCCTCTGGGGCCAACGTCCTGACTTTC. It is translated as CASGMVASGANVLTF.